A single sample gave rise to the 32 T cell receptor beta chains below, sequenced in a study of shared clonotypes between healthy human individuals. Generated by immunoSEQ multiplex PCR, the TCRdb table keeps only in-frame clones and is missing some. The data hold millions of clones, with 93% observed a single time. The naive CD8 population came from CD45RO-negative cells selected for CCR7, without terminally differentiated effector memory CD45RA+ cells. The sequencing input was naive CD8+ T cells from PBMCs. The receptors originated from a man aged 18 to 30 in good health. Some clones in this sample may be carry-over from other donors' samples.

This rearrangement joins TRBV19 to TRBJ1-5; D is possibly TRBD1 (6 bases). The germline CDR1 and CDR2 sequences are LNHDA and SQIVND (reference sequence). Trimming stripped 4 bases from V and 0 bases from J, with 13 bases between. This CDR3 has 16 amino acids. In nucleotides, the CDR3 is TGTGCCAGTAGTAAAGGCGGGGGCTTTAGCAATCAGCCCCAGCATTTT. It encodes CASSKGGGFSNQPQHF.

This clone was detected once. The chain uses TRBV11-2 and TRBJ2-1; TRBD2 might be the D (6 bases). Trimming stripped 0 bases from V and 0 bases from J, with 12 bases between. Germline values: CDR1 SGHAT, CDR2 FQNNGV. CDR3 size: 17 residues. In DNA form, the CDR3 reads TGTGCCAGCAGCTTAGAAAGCGGGCTCGTCTCCTACAATGAGCAGTTCTTC. It codes for CASSLESGLVSYNEQFF.

J is TRBJ2-5 and V is TRBV28, with D maybe TRBD1 (5 bases). The J call may not be correct, given that the DNA end is closer to TRBJ2-7. This CDR3 has 15 residues. CDR1 is MDHEN and CDR2 is SYDVKM in the germline V gene. In DNA form, the CDR3 reads TGTGCCAGCAGTCCCCCAGGGTGGGCCTTCTACGAGCAGTACTTC. Protein product: CASSPPGWAFYEQYF.

Comment on this clone: The junction does not match germline at one end; this may be a read error. Other DNA sequences within the sample encode an identical CDR3. This chain links TRBV7-9 with TRBJ2-1; 7 bases are shared with TRBD2. Per germline, CDR1 SEHNR and CDR2 FQNEAQ (reference sequence). The CDR3 has 15 residues. This chain's CDR3 is CASSLAEGTYNEQFF. The CDR3 DNA follows: TGTGCCAGCAGCCTAGCGGAGGGGACCTACAATGAGCAGTTCTTC.

The chain has TRBV7-9 and TRBJ2-5; D gene unclear. The CDR3 is 14 residues long. The V end was cut by 1 base, the J end by 5 bases, with 11 bases between. The germline V gene encodes CDR1 SEHNR and CDR2 FQNEAQ (reference sequence). The chain's CDR3 is CASSLVRSAETQYF. DNA for the CDR3: TGTGCCAGCAGCTTAGTCAGGAGTGCGGAGACCCAGTACTTC. The full variable domain, completed using reference TRBV7-9 and TRBJ2-5, is DTGVSQNPRHKITKRGQNVTFRCDPISEHNRLYWYRQTLGQGPEFLTYFQNEAQLEKSRLLSDRFSAERPKGSFSTLEIQRTEQGDSAMYLCASSLVRSAETQYFGPGTRLLVL.

V usage is TRBV2 and J usage is TRBJ1-5; the D gene is possibly TRBD1 (5 bases). Per germline, CDR1 SNHLY and CDR2 FYNNEI. The germline V and J ends were trimmed by 6 bases and 3 bases, with 15 bases remaining between them. The CDR3 covers 15 residues. The CDR3 nucleotides read TGTGCCAGCAGCCCCTGGGGGAGCCTCAATCAGCCCCAGCATTTT. Residues: CASSPWGSLNQPQHF.

For this clone: The same CDR3 can be traced to other DNA sequences in this sample. This sequence joins TRBV30 and TRBJ1-1; D gene uncertain. The CDR3 runs to 13 residues. CDR1 is GTSNPN and CDR2 is SVGIG in the germline V gene (reference sequence). The V gene lost 0 bases and the J gene lost 1 base, with 6 bases spanning the gap. The CDR3 DNA is TGTGCCTGGAGTGTGATGGGGAACACTGAAGCTTTCTTT. This encodes CAWSVMGNTEAFF. Looking up the rest from reference TRBV30 and TRBJ1-1 gives the full variable domain: SQTIHQWPATLVQPVGSPLSLECTVEGTSNPNLYWYRQAAGRGLQLLFYSVGIGQISSEVPQNLSASRPQDRQFILSSKKLLLSDSGFYLCAWSVMGNTEAFFGQGTRLTVV.

The chain combines TRBV2 with TRBJ2-2; D perhaps matches TRBD2 (5 bases). From germline, CDR1 is SNHLY and CDR2 FYNNEI. Trimming left V 5 bases short and J 4 bases short, with 17 bases between. This CDR3 comprises 16 residues. CDR3 sequence: CASSPFRGRGTGELFF. DNA for the CDR3: TGTGCCAGCAGTCCCTTCCGCGGGCGTGGCACCGGGGAGCTGTTTTTT.

The V and J genes are TRBV14 and TRBJ1-1; no firm D call. V lost 0 bases to trimming and J lost 4 bases, with 6 bases between them. Germline lookup yields CDR1 SGHDN and CDR2 FVKESK. The CDR3 is made up of 13 amino acids. The CDR3: CASSQEWSTEAFF. CDR3 sequence (DNA): TGTGCCAGCAGCCAAGAATGGAGCACTGAAGCTTTCTTT.

CDR3 coding DNA: TGTGCCAGTAGTATCGGCGCGACTACCCACGGTGATGAGCAGTTCTTC. It translates to CASSIGATTHGDEQFF. The chain uses TRBV19 and TRBJ2-1, with D perhaps TRBD2 (5 bases). The germline gives CDR1 LNHDA, CDR2 SQIVND (reference sequence). The V end was cut by 3 bases, the J end by 8 bases, with 20 bases between. The CDR3 covers 16 residues.

This clone occurred a few times. J is TRBJ1-1 and V is TRBV5-4, with a weak D call TRBD1 (6 bases). The CDR3 totals 12 residues. The ends were cut back, 4 bases at V and 10 bases at J, with 14 bases in the middle. Germline CDR1 and CDR2: SGHNT and YYREEE (reference sequence). Here the CDR3 reads CASSKRGEGAFF. For the CDR3, the DNA is TGTGCCAGCAGCAAAAGGGGGGAGGGAGCTTTCTTT.

This rearrangement joins TRBV29-1 to TRBJ2-7, with 8 bases that match TRBD2. The CDR3 has 13 amino acids. Germline lookup yields CDR1 SQVTM and CDR2 ANQGSEA. Losses at the gene ends were 6 bases for V and 0 bases for J; bases not matched to a gene: 4. The DNA of the CDR3 is TGCAGCGTCCTTAGCGGGGACTCCTACGAGCAGTACTTC. Translating it yields CSVLSGDSYEQYF.

CDR3 in DNA: TGCGCCAGCAGCCAAACGGGACAGCTCTACGAGCAGTACTTC. Its translation is CASSQTGQLYEQYF. The chain employs TRBV4-3 and TRBJ2-7; 7 bases agree with TRBD1. Germline assignment: CDR1 LGHNA and CDR2 YSLEER. Unmatched junction bases numbered 4, after V lost 2 bases and J lost 3 bases. The CDR3 is 14 residues long.

This clone was counted a few times. This chain connects TRBV7-9 to TRBJ1-1, with D uncertain. CDR1 and CDR2 from the germline V gene are SEHNR and FQNEAQ (reference sequence). The CDR3 loop spans 13 amino acids. V gave up 5 bases and J gave up 1 base, with 8 bases separating them. The CDR3 sequence: CASSRAGNTEAFF. CDR3 in DNA: TGTGCCAGCAGCCGCGCTGGGAACACTGAAGCTTTCTTT.

This chain links TRBV4-3 with TRBJ1-4, with TRBD1 matching 7 bases. This CDR3 is 16 amino acids long. The germline gives CDR1 LGHNA, CDR2 YSLEER. Unmatched junction bases numbered 9, after V lost 4 bases and J lost 4 bases. The CDR3 sequence: CASSPLSGQHNEKLFF. In DNA form, the CDR3 reads TGCGCCAGCAGCCCTCTGTCGGGACAGCATAATGAAAAACTGTTTTTT.

The V gene is TRBV30, the J gene TRBJ1-6; perhaps TRBD1 as D (5 bases). The CDR3 contains 15 residues. Germline CDR1 reads GTSNPN; CDR2 reads SVGIG (reference sequence). V was shortened by 1 base and J by 10 bases, with 17 bases between the two germline ends. CDR3 sequence (DNA): TGTGCCTGGAGTGATATATTCAGGGCCCGGTCACCCCTCCACTTT. This encodes CAWSDIFRARSPLHF.

This clone was seen only a few times. The J gene is TRBJ2-3, the V gene TRBV7-8; D gene uncertain. CDR1 and CDR2 (germline): SGHVS, FQNEAQ. V was shortened by 5 bases and J by 2 bases, with 5 bases between the two germline ends. CDR3 size: 12 residues. The DNA for the CDR3 is TGTGCCAGCAGCCCACACACAGATACGCAGTATTTT. Translated, it gives CASSPHTDTQYF.

The V and J genes are TRBV30 and TRBJ1-5; 7 bases are a match to TRBD1. Germline V lookup: CDR1 GTSNPN, CDR2 SVGIG (reference sequence). The CDR3 is made up of 13 amino acids. V shed 5 bases and J 5 bases; nucleotides not matched to a gene: 6. CDR3 protein: CAWGTGVDQPQHF. The CDR3 DNA sequence: TGTGCCTGGGGAACAGGGGTGGATCAGCCCCAGCATTTT.

The gene calls are TRBV4-3 and TRBJ1-2, with a tentative D call TRBD1 (6 bases). Trimming removed 3 bases from V and 4 bases from J, with 15 bases in between. The germline gives CDR1 LGHNA, CDR2 YSLEER. This CDR3 has 15 residues. Written as DNA, the CDR3 is TGCGCCAGCAGCCAGGGTCGAGGGGGGGGCTATGGCTACACCTTC. This translates into CASSQGRGGGYGYTF.

The rearrangement joins TRBV7-8 to TRBJ2-1; 7 nucleotides agree with TRBD2. Germline-derived CDR1 and CDR2 are SGHVS and FQNEAQ. The CDR3 covers 15 residues. V lost 5 bases to trimming and J lost 6 bases; unmatched junction nucleotides: 10. The DNA for the CDR3 is TGTGCCAGCAGCGGGAGAGCGGGATTATTCAATGAGCAGTTCTTC. Protein: CASSGRAGLFNEQFF. Filled out from reference TRBV7-8 and TRBJ2-1, the complete variable domain reads GAGVSQSPRYKVAKRGQDVALRCDPISGHVSLFWYQQALGQGPEFLTYFQNEAQLDKSGLPSDRFFAERPEGSVSTLKIQRTQQEDSAVYLCASSGRAGLFNEQFFGPGTRLTVL.

CDR3 in amino acids: CATSRGEGGSRNEQFF. CDR3 in DNA: TGTGCCACCAGCAGAGGGGAAGGAGGGAGTAGGAATGAGCAGTTCTTC. The V and J genes are TRBV15 and TRBJ2-1, with TRBD2 as a possible D gene (6 bases). Trimming took 1 base from V and 7 from J, leaving 17 bases between them. The CDR3 runs 16 residues. Germline CDR1 reads LNHNV; CDR2 reads YYDKDF (reference sequence).

The chain combines TRBV5-1 with TRBJ2-5; 10 nucleotides align to TRBD1. This CDR3 has 20 amino acids. Trimming at V came to 0 bases and at J to 2 bases, leaving 16 bases not matched to a gene. The germline V gene has CDR1 SGHRS and CDR2 YFSETQ. The CDR3 sequence is CASSLARGTGAIPAQETQYF. DNA for the CDR3: TGCGCCAGCAGCTTGGCTCGCGGGACAGGGGCCATCCCCGCTCAAGAGACCCAGTACTTC.

The V call is TRBV5-1, the J call TRBJ2-5; D gene unclear. V was clipped by 4 bases and J by 2 bases, with 12 bases between them. In germline, CDR1 is SGHRS, CDR2 YFSETQ. This CDR3 comprises 14 residues. CDR3 bases: TGCGCCAGCAGCCCACCGACTGTACAAGAGACCCAGTACTTC. It is translated as CASSPPTVQETQYF.

The chain recombines TRBV4-3 with TRBJ2-7; D remains ambiguous. This CDR3 is 15 amino acids long. Germline CDR1 LGHNA, CDR2 YSLEER. Trimming stripped 2 bases from V and 5 bases from J, with 16 bases between. In DNA, the CDR3 is TGCGCCAGCAGCCAACAGGCCCCCCCGGGTGACGAGCAGTACTTC. Its protein is CASSQQAPPGDEQYF.

This clone was observed once. This sequence joins TRBV5-4 and TRBJ2-2; D is unresolved. The V gene's germline CDR1 is SGHNT and CDR2 YYREEE (reference sequence). The ends were cut back, 4 bases at V and 5 bases at J, with 6 bases in the middle. This CDR3 is built from 12 residues. The CDR3 DNA follows: TGTGCCAGCAGCCCCCTAACCGGGGAGCTGTTTTTT. This translates into CASSPLTGELFF.

This sequence joins TRBV11-3 and TRBJ1-3; tentative D call: TRBD1 (6 bases). The CDR3 is 16 residues long. The germline V gene has CDR1 SGHNT and CDR2 YENEEA. Deletions cut 5 bases from V and 2 bases from J, with 16 bases between. CDR3 loop: CASSHYRVGPGNTIYF. The CDR3 bases are TGTGCCAGCAGCCACTACAGGGTAGGACCTGGAAACACCATATATTTT.

This rearrangement joins TRBV27 to TRBJ2-5, with 12 bases matching TRBD2. The CDR3 sequence is 16 residues long. V was clipped by 5 bases and J by 4 bases; unmatched bases: 8. The germline CDR1 and CDR2 sequences are MNHEY and SMNVEV (reference sequence). CDR3: CASSPYASGRGETQYF. The CDR3 bases are TGTGCCAGCAGTCCTTACGCTAGCGGGAGGGGAGAGACCCAGTACTTC.

The chain joins TRBV27 to TRBJ2-7; perhaps TRBD2 as D (7 bases). The CDR3 loop spans 18 amino acids. Germline-derived CDR1 and CDR2 are MNHEY and SMNVEV (reference sequence). V was shortened by 3 bases and J by 2 bases, with 23 bases between the two germline ends. The CDR3 bases are TGTGCCAGCAGTTTGGCGAGAGGCGCGGGGGCCTTCCCCTACGAGCAGTACTTC. This gives the protein CASSLARGAGAFPYEQYF.

This clone appeared a single time. The V and J genes are TRBV4-2 and TRBJ2-2; no firm D call. V was shortened by 0 bases and J by 4 bases, with 9 bases between the two germline ends. The CDR3 has 15 amino acids. Germline V gives CDR1 LGHNA, CDR2 YNFKEQ. The CDR3 nucleotides read TGTGCCAGCAGCCAAGAGGAGAGCTTCACCGGGGAGCTGTTTTTT. It translates to CASSQEESFTGELFF.

The rearrangement joins TRBV4-1 to TRBJ2-3; 12 positions match TRBD2. Germline V lookup: CDR1 MGHRA, CDR2 YSYEKL. V lost 5 bases, J lost 6 bases, and 6 bases stayed unmatched. The CDR3 loop spans 15 amino acids. CDR3 loop: CASSWLAGGMDTQYF. CDR3 in DNA: TGCGCCAGCAGCTGGCTAGCGGGAGGGATGGATACGCAGTATTTT.

The chain employs TRBV19 and TRBJ1-1; D might be TRBD1 (5 bases). Germline V CDR1 and CDR2: LNHDA, SQIVND (reference sequence). Trimming cost V 3 bases and J 5 bases, with 19 bases left between them. The CDR3 contains 16 residues. CDR3 in DNA: TGTGCCAGTAGTATGGACCCTTCAGGGATTGATACTGAAGCTTTCTTT. This sequence encodes CASSMDPSGIDTEAFF.

The rearrangement links TRBV4-2 to TRBJ2-2; D may correspond to TRBD1 or TRBD2 (5 bases each). The CDR3 contains 18 residues. Germline V gene lookup returns CDR1 LGHNA and CDR2 YNFKEQ. Deletions cut 1 base from V and 1 base from J, with 16 bases between. CDR3 in amino acids: CASSQVVPGPRNTGELFF. CDR3 coding DNA: TGTGCCAGCAGCCAAGTTGTACCGGGACCGCGGAACACCGGGGAGCTGTTTTTT.